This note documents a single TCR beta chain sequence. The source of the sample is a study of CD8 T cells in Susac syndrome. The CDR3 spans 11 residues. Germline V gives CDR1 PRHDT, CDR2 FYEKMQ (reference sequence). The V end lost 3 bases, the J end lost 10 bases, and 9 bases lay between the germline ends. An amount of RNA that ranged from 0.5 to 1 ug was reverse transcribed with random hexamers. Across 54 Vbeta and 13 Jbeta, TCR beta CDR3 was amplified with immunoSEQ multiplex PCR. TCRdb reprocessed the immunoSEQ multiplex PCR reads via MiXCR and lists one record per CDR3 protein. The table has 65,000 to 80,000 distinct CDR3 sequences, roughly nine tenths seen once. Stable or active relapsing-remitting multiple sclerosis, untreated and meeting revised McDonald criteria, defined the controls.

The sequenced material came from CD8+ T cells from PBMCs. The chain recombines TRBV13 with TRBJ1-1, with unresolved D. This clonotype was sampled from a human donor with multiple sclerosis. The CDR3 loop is CASSFAVGAFF. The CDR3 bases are TGTGCCAGCAGCTTTGCAGTGGGAGCTTTCTTT.